This TCR beta chain was retrieved from a study of identical twins. This clonotype was counted a few times. Its cognate antigen is unknown. Germline V lookup: CDR1 SGHTA, CDR2 FQGNSA. The V gene end was trimmed by 4 bases and the J gene end by 7 bases; junction bases not matched to a gene: 4. The CDR3 is 14 amino acids. TCRdb analysed the 5' RACE reads with MiXCR anew, one entry per CDR3 protein. The data hold 1.5 million to 2 million distinct CDR3 sequences, with more than 30% observed a single time. Study findings and constraints: Reduced insertions were recorded for abundant cord blood beta clonotypes, with no such pattern in memory repertoires.

This rearrangement joins TRBV7-2 to TRBJ2-2; TRBD1 matches at 9 bases. The sequencing sample was made of cord blood. The TCR sequence derives from a newborn girl in good health. The CDR3 sequence is CASSSQGAVGELFF. In DNA, the CDR3 is TGTGCCAGCAGCTCACAGGGGGCGGTCGGGGAGCTGTTTTTT. The whole variable domain, remainder taken from reference TRBV7-2 and TRBJ2-2, is GAGVSQSPSNKVTEKGKDVELRCDPISGHTALYWYRQSLGQGLEFLIYFQGNSAPDKSGLPSDRFSAERTGGSVSTLTIQRTQQEDSAVYLCASSSQGAVGELFFGEGSRLTVL.